The source of this TCR beta chain is a study of T-cell reconstitution after alpha-beta-depleted transplantation in children. General study points: At around two months after transplant, the alpha-beta T cells were reportedly derived from several hundred expanded clones that came from non-depleted graft cells.

Molecular barcoding with unique molecular identifiers was used for the TCRbeta library. TCRdb analysed the PCR reads with MiXCR anew, one entry per CDR3 protein. The repertoire has about 200,000 distinct CDR3 sequences, under 8.5% of them found once; the top ten carry 35%. The table lists this clonotype with many counts. Its matching antigen is unknown. The source material was PBMCs, mostly from graft donor cells, sampled 360 days after TCRalphabeta/CD19-depleted stem cell transplant. This receptor was obtained from a male patient under 10 years old who had a stem cell transplant for acute myeloid leukemia, so the T cells may come from the graft donor.

CDR3: CASSHGSTEAFF. In DNA, the CDR3 is TGTGCCAGCAGCCATGGGAGCACTGAAGCTTTCTTT. V and J are TRBV3-1 and TRBJ1-1; D unclear. CDR3 length: 12 residues. CDR1 and CDR2 (germline): LGHDT, YNNKEL (reference sequence). V lost 3 bases to trimming and J lost 4 bases, with 6 bases between them.